These 18 T cell receptor beta chains were sequenced from one sample in a study of OX40 agonist ivuxolimab in advanced cancers. The table came from immunoSEQ multiplex PCR; TCRdb's copy has only in-frame clones and leaves some out. The table lists roughly 32,000 clones, roughly nine tenths of them singletons. The sequenced sample was CD4+ or CD8+ T cells sorted from blood, obtained in a trial of the OX40 agonist ivuxolimab. These receptors all come from an adult with an advanced solid tumor such as melanoma, head and neck, liver or kidney cancer.

The chain uses TRBV7-8 and TRBJ2-1; 8 bases line up with TRBD2. V trimming: 1 base; J trimming: 9 bases; junction bases outside the gene matches: 8. Germline V CDR1 and CDR2: SGHVS, FQNEAQ. The CDR3 has 15 residues. The CDR3 nucleotides read TGTGCCAGCAGCTTAGGAGTTAGCGGGGTCAGTGAGCAGTTCTTC. Protein product: CASSLGVSGVSEQFF. The full variable domain, with the rest looked up from reference TRBV7-8 and TRBJ2-1, is GAGVSQSPRYKVAKRGQDVALRCDPISGHVSLFWYQQALGQGPEFLTYFQNEAQLDKSGLPSDRFFAERPEGSVSTLKIQRTQQEDSAVYLCASSLGVSGVSEQFFGPGTRLTVL.

A word on this clone: A far larger clone is just one base off, so this is likely a read error. The sample contains more than one DNA sequence encoding this CDR3. In nucleotides, the CDR3 is TGTGCCAGCAGTTACGGGGGATCCTACGAGCAGTACTTC. This translates into CASSYGGSYEQYF. The chain has TRBV6-4 and TRBJ2-7; a possible D gene is TRBD2 (6 bases). The CDR3 spans 13 residues. Germline V gene lookup returns CDR1 MRHNA and CDR2 SNTAGT. The V end was cut by 5 bases, the J end by 1 base, with 9 bases between.

This chain connects TRBV5-1 to TRBJ2-7, with TRBD1 matching 8 bases. CDR3 length: 15 residues. Per germline, CDR1 SGHRS and CDR2 YFSETQ. With 4 bases clipped from V and 1 base from J, the junction kept 7 bases outside the gene matches. This CDR3 is CASSQGAGPSYEQYF. CDR3 nucleotides: TGCGCCAGCAGCCAGGGGGCAGGGCCTTCCTACGAGCAGTACTTC.

J is TRBJ1-1 and V is TRBV21-1; the table's D call, TRBD1, was not checked against the DNA. TRBV21-1 is assigned pseudogene status. This CDR3 has 13 residues. The CDR3 DNA follows: TGTGCCAGGTACTCAGGGGGCAGGACTGAAGCTTTCTTT. The encoded protein is CARYSGGRTEAFF.

The chain combines TRBV6-5 with TRBJ1-1; D is unclear. V was trimmed by 5 bases and J by 3 bases, leaving 10 bases between them. Germline-derived CDR1 and CDR2 are MNHEY and SVGAGI. The CDR3 covers 13 residues. The CDR3: CASSPHPDTEAFF. The CDR3 DNA is TGTGCCAGCAGTCCCCATCCTGACACTGAAGCTTTCTTT.

V is TRBV7-9 and J is TRBJ2-4, with TRBD1 matching over 10 bases. Germline-derived CDR1 and CDR2 are SEHNR and FQNEAQ (reference sequence). The J segment lost 0 bases and the V segment lost 1 base, leaving 3 bases of the junction unmatched. CDR3 length equals 17 residues. DNA of the CDR3: TGTGCCAGCAGCTTAGGGGGACAGGGGCTAGCCAAAAACATTCAGTACTTC. Its protein is CASSLGGQGLAKNIQYF.

This clone was seen only once. V and J are TRBV2 and TRBJ2-3; D is unclear. Germline CDR1 is SNHLY and CDR2 is FYNNEI. CDR3 length: 12 residues. The V end was cut by 9 bases, the J end by 4 bases, with 11 bases between. In nucleotides, the CDR3 is TGTGCCAGTCTACTCCCGCCAGATACGCAGTATTTT. As protein: CASLLPPDTQYF.

The chain couples TRBV4-2 to TRBJ2-2; tentatively, D is TRBD2 (6 bases). The CDR3 is made up of 16 amino acids. Germline lookup yields CDR1 LGHNA and CDR2 YNFKEQ. V was shortened by 5 bases and J by 4 bases, with 17 bases between the two germline ends. CDR3 sequence reads: CASSGAGTPLTGELFF. The CDR3 bases are TGTGCCAGCAGCGGGGCGGGAACCCCCCTCACCGGGGAGCTGTTTTTT.

This clone was recorded once. The gene calls are TRBV5-1 and TRBJ2-7; no clear D. With 1 base removed from V and 3 bases from J, the gap between germline ends came to 8 bases. CDR1 is SGHRS and CDR2 is YFSETQ in the germline V gene. This CDR3 comprises 13 residues. CDR3 nucleotide sequence: TGCGCCAGCAGCTTGTCGGCCGACTACGAGCAGTACTTC. Its translation: CASSLSADYEQYF.

The chain links TRBV5-5 to TRBJ2-7; D possibly corresponds to TRBD1 (5 bases). Trimming cost V 2 bases and J 5 bases, with 8 bases left between them. The CDR3 length is 12 residues. CDR1 SGHKS and CDR2 YYEKEE come from the germline V gene (reference sequence). DNA of the CDR3: TGTGCCAGCAGCTTCAGGGTTGACGAGCAGTACTTC. Amino acid sequence: CASSFRVDEQYF.

CDR3 loop: CASSSGTVGEAFF. Written as DNA, the CDR3 is TGTGCCAGCAGCTCCGGGACAGTGGGTGAAGCTTTCTTT. J is TRBJ1-1 and V is TRBV5-4, with 7 nucleotides matching TRBD1. The trim removed 3 bases at V and 7 bases at J, leaving 6 bases unmatched. The germline CDR1 and CDR2 sequences are SGHNT and YYREEE (reference sequence). CDR3 length: 13 amino acids.

The chain recombines TRBV29-1 with TRBJ2-7, with D possibly being TRBD1 (5 bases). Germline CDR1 is SQVTM and CDR2 is ANQGSEA. V was clipped by 4 bases and J by 2 bases, with 18 bases between them. There are 15 residues in the CDR3. CDR3 region: CSVGLQVYKPYEQYF. CDR3 nucleotides: TGCAGCGTTGGTCTACAGGTATATAAACCCTACGAGCAGTACTTC.

This chain connects TRBV7-3 to TRBJ2-3; D is undetermined. CDR1 and CDR2 (germline): SGHTA, FQGTGA. The CDR3 has 13 residues. With 8 bases removed from V and 2 bases from J, the gap between germline ends came to 11 bases. The CDR3: CASSPPYTDTQYF. Here the CDR3 DNA reads TGTGCCAGCTCCCCCCCCTACACAGATACGCAGTATTTT.

V gene TRBV5-5 combines with J gene TRBJ2-3; the D gene is possibly TRBD1 (5 bases). V lost 4 bases and J 4 bases, leaving 13 bases between the germline ends. Germline CDR1 reads SGHKS; CDR2 reads YYEKEE (reference sequence). This CDR3 is built from 14 residues. CDR3 in amino acids: CASSLVAGSDTQYF. CDR3 DNA sequence: TGTGCCAGCAGCCTCGTGGCAGGGTCAGATACGCAGTATTTT. Full variable domain (missing parts from reference TRBV5-5 and TRBJ2-3): DAGVTQSPTHLIKTRGQQVTLRCSPISGHKSVSWYQQVLGQGPQFIFQYYEKEERGRGNFPDRFSARQFPNYSSELNVNALLLGDSALYLCASSLVAGSDTQYFGPGTRLTVL.

J is TRBJ1-2 and V is TRBV5-1; D might be TRBD1 (6 bases). In germline, CDR1 is SGHRS, CDR2 YFSETQ. The CDR3 covers 13 residues. V was clipped by 2 bases and J by 4 bases, with 9 bases between them. The CDR3 loop is CASSFTGSYGYTF. The CDR3 DNA reads as TGCGCCAGCAGCTTTACAGGGAGCTATGGCTACACCTTC.

CDR3 bases: TGTGCCAGCAGTTTATCGGCCTTAGAGACCCAGTACTTC. This translates into CASSLSALETQYF. The V gene is TRBV28, the J gene TRBJ2-5; no firm D call. Deletions cut 1 base from V and 4 bases from J, with 7 bases between. The CDR3 spans 13 residues. CDR1 and CDR2 (germline): MDHEN, SYDVKM.

The rearrangement joins TRBV27 to TRBJ2-1, with 16 bases that match TRBD2. This CDR3 spans 17 amino acids. Looked up from germline, CDR1 is MNHEY and CDR2 is SMNVEV (reference sequence). V shed 9 bases and J 4 bases; nucleotides not matched to a gene: 9. Written as DNA, the CDR3 is TGTGCCAGTCCGGGACTAGCGGGAGGGCCCTATTACAATGAGCAGTTCTTC. Amino acid sequence: CASPGLAGGPYYNEQFF.

The chain employs TRBV19 and TRBJ1-1; a possible D gene is TRBD1 (6 bases). Germline V CDR1 and CDR2: LNHDA, SQIVND (reference sequence). V shed 10 bases and J shed 4 bases, with 13 bases lying between them. CDR3 size: 12 residues. CDR3 DNA sequence: TGTGCCACCCGGACAGCTGGCACTGAAGCTTTCTTT. Residues: CATRTAGTEAFF.